The 5 T cell receptor beta chains given below trace back to one sample, sequenced in a study of post-analysis software for immune sequencing data. TCR beta libraries were prepared from cDNA with unique molecular identifiers. TCRdb reanalysed the PCR reads using MiXCR and keeps one entry per CDR3 protein. The sample includes approximately 180,000 distinct CDR3 sequences, around 30% of them seen just once. Study results and limitations: Comparison of patients with controls showed 5 or 6 TRBV segments more frequent in patients, TRBV5-6, TRBV5-1 and TRBV20-1 among them.

These receptors lack a known antigen. The specimen sequenced was blood. The receptor source for this set is a girl aged 10 to 17 with multiple sclerosis.

This clonotype has more than one count but fewer than ten. This chain links TRBV12-3 or TRBV12-4 with TRBJ2-2; 11 positions match TRBD2. CDR3 length equals 16 residues. J gave up 5 bases and V 7 bases, and 9 bases lay outside the gene matches. For the CDR3, the DNA is TGTGCCAGCACCCAACTAGCGGGAGTTGGGACCGGGGAGCTGTTTTTT. It specifies CASTQLAGVGTGELFF.

This clonotype was observed many times. The chain carries TRBV12-3 or TRBV12-4 and TRBJ2-7; no definite D call. CDR3 size: 11 residues. Trimming took 7 bases from V and 3 from J, leaving 7 bases between them. The CDR3 region is CASTSSYEQYF. CDR3 in DNA: TGTGCCAGCACCTCGAGCTACGAGCAGTACTTC.

In this sample, this clonotype turned up a few times. The J gene is TRBJ2-3, the V gene TRBV28; a possible D gene is TRBD1 (5 bases). This CDR3 comprises 15 residues. The V gene lost 2 bases and the J gene lost 5 bases, with 14 bases spanning the gap. The germline V gene has CDR1 MDHEN and CDR2 SYDVKM. The DNA of the CDR3 is TGTGCCAGCAGTTTAGGACCCAGGGCACGAGATACGCAGTATTTT. Translation gives CASSLGPRARDTQYF.

A note on this clonotype: A much larger clone lies a single base off, so this may be a read error. The rearrangement links TRBV14 to TRBJ2-5; D is unresolved. Germline V lookup: CDR1 SGHDN, CDR2 FVKESK. Trimming took off 2 bases at V and 1 base at J, with 5 bases between the two ends. This CDR3 is 13 amino acids long. The DNA of the CDR3 is TGTGCCAGCAGCCAACGTCGCCAAGAGACCCAGTACTTC. Translation gives CASSQRRQETQYF. The full variable domain, its missing parts supplied by reference TRBV14 and TRBJ2-5, is EAGVTQFPSHSVIEKGQTVTLRCDPISGHDNLYWYRRVMGKEIKFLLHFVKESKQDESGMPNNRFLAERTGGTYSTLKVQPAELEDSGVYFCASSQRRQETQYFGPGTRLLVL.

The chain combines TRBV12-3 or TRBV12-4 with TRBJ1-4, with no clear D. The CDR3 sequence is 14 residues long. V lost 1 base and J lost 8, with 11 bases in between. The CDR3 sequence is CASSLGGGGEKLFF. In nucleotides, the CDR3 is TGTGCCAGCAGTTTAGGGGGAGGTGGCGAAAAACTGTTTTTT.